What follows are 20 T cell receptor beta chains derived from one specimen sequenced in a study of shared clonotypes between healthy human individuals. Naivety among CD8 cells was defined by CD45RO negativity and positive CCR7 selection, thereby excluding terminally differentiated effector memory CD45RA+ cells. Some clones are missing from TCRdb's copy, which holds only in-frame ones; the method was immunoSEQ multiplex PCR. The data show roughly 590,000 clones, with less than 97% seen just once and around 0.097% held by the top ten. The sequenced sample was naive CD8+ T cells sorted from blood. These receptors originate from a woman younger than 45 in good health.

The chain recombines TRBV28 with TRBJ1-1; D not resolved. Trimming took off 6 bases at V and 5 bases at J, with 10 bases between the two ends. Looked up from germline, CDR1 is MDHEN and CDR2 is SYDVKM. The CDR3 has 12 residues. The CDR3 nucleotides are TGTGCCAGCAGGGAGGCGGGGACTGAAGCTTTCTTT. Its protein is CASREAGTEAFF.

The chain uses TRBV6-1 and TRBJ2-1; D is possibly TRBD2 (5 bases). The germline V and J ends were trimmed by 7 bases and 3 bases, with 10 bases remaining between them. The CDR3 runs to 13 residues. CDR1 and CDR2 from the germline V gene are MNHNS and SASEGT. The CDR3 nucleotides read TGTGCCAGCATCGACGGGGTCTACAATGAGCAGTTCTTC. It specifies CASIDGVYNEQFF.

In the case of this clone: In the same sample, other DNA sequences code for this CDR3. The V call is TRBV28, the J call TRBJ1-5, with no clear D. CDR1 MDHEN and CDR2 SYDVKM come from the germline V gene. This CDR3 has 14 amino acids. V was pared by 3 bases and J by 7 bases, with 13 bases between. The CDR3: CASSFVGLGQPQHF. The CDR3 DNA sequence: TGTGCCAGCAGTTTCGTAGGGTTGGGGCAGCCCCAGCATTTT.

The chain combines TRBV27 with TRBJ2-5, with 8 positions matching TRBD1. Germline lookup yields CDR1 MNHEY and CDR2 SMNVEV (reference sequence). With V trimmed by 3 bases and J by 1 base, 7 bases remained unmatched. The CDR3 totals 16 residues. The CDR3 DNA follows: TGTGCCAGCAGTTTTCGTCGGACAGGGCCCCAAGAGACCCAGTACTTC. Translation: CASSFRRTGPQETQYF.

The gene calls are TRBV19 and TRBJ2-2, with 9 bases matching TRBD1. Trimming took 1 base from V and 5 from J; bases not matched to a gene: 2. This CDR3 is built from 15 residues. Germline V gene sequence: CDR1 LNHDA, CDR2 SQIVND (reference sequence). This CDR3 reads CASSIVTGGTGELFF. The CDR3 DNA reads as TGTGCCAGTAGTATAGTGACAGGGGGGACCGGGGAGCTGTTTTTT.

V usage is TRBV19 and J usage is TRBJ1-5; 7 bases agree with TRBD1. The CDR3 extends over 15 amino acids. Germline loops: CDR1 LNHDA, CDR2 SQIVND (reference sequence). With 2 bases clipped from V and 4 bases from J, the junction kept 5 bases outside the gene matches. The CDR3 region is CASSIWRQGNQPQHF. The CDR3, as DNA: TGTGCCAGTAGTATATGGAGACAGGGAAATCAGCCCCAGCATTTT.

This chain links TRBV10-2 with TRBJ2-7, with 9 nucleotides matching TRBD2. The CDR3 is 16 amino acids. CDR1 and CDR2 from the germline V gene are WSHSY and SAAADI. After removal of 4 bases from V and 5 bases from J, the junction contained 12 bases not matched to a gene. CDR3 in amino acids: CASSAKGQREENEQYF. CDR3 nucleotides: TGCGCCAGCAGTGCTAAGGGCCAGCGGGAGGAAAACGAGCAGTACTTC.

The count of this clone is one. The genes are TRBV25-1 and TRBJ2-7, with a tentative D call TRBD1 (5 bases). The germline gives CDR1 MGHDK, CDR2 SYGVNS. V lost 6 bases, J lost 9 bases, and 12 bases lay in between. The CDR3 is made up of 11 amino acids. The CDR3 nucleotides read TGTGCCAGCAGGGGGCCTGTTGGGCAGTACTTC. Translated, it gives CASRGPVGQYF.

The chain uses TRBV7-9 and TRBJ2-3; D may match TRBD1 or TRBD2 (5 bases each). Trimming took 4 bases from V and 3 from J, leaving 14 bases between them. Germline CDR1 reads SEHNR; CDR2 reads FQNEAQ (reference sequence). This CDR3 contains 15 residues. The CDR3, as DNA: TGTGCCAGCAGCTCCGAGGGGAGTCGGACAGATACGCAGTATTTT. Amino acid sequence: CASSSEGSRTDTQYF.

The V and J genes are TRBV7-8 and TRBJ2-1; 8 nucleotides agree with TRBD2. The CDR3 consists of 18 residues. CDR1 SGHVS and CDR2 FQNEAQ come from the germline V gene. The V gene end was trimmed by 1 base and the J gene end by 8 bases; junction bases not matched to a gene: 16. The CDR3 is CASSLDLLGGRKMYEQFF. The CDR3 region has the DNA TGTGCCAGCAGCTTAGATTTGTTGGGCGGGAGGAAGATGTATGAGCAGTTCTTC.

This clone appeared a single time. The V and J genes are TRBV13 and TRBJ2-1; no reliable D call. Trimming took off 2 bases at V and 7 bases at J, with 6 bases between the two ends. Germline-derived CDR1 and CDR2 are PRHDT and FYEKMQ (reference sequence). The CDR3 totals 12 residues. Here the CDR3 reads CASSLIVNEQFF. CDR3 sequence (DNA): TGTGCCAGCAGCTTAATAGTAAATGAGCAGTTCTTC.

The V call is TRBV14, the J call TRBJ2-1; 7 positions agree with TRBD2. Looked up from germline, CDR1 is SGHDN and CDR2 is FVKESK. After removal of 4 bases from V and 6 bases from J, the junction contained 6 bases not matched to a gene. The CDR3 covers 14 residues. CDR3 sequence reads: CASSLTSVFNEQFF. For the CDR3, the DNA is TGTGCCAGCAGCCTCACTAGCGTATTCAATGAGCAGTTCTTC.

This chain connects TRBV14 to TRBJ2-7; a possible D gene is TRBD2 (5 bases). V lost 1 base and J lost 3, with 10 bases in between. This CDR3 contains 14 residues. Germline V gene lookup returns CDR1 SGHDN and CDR2 FVKESK. CDR3 DNA: TGTGCCAGCAGCCAAGGTTACGGGGACTACGAGCAGTACTTC. This sequence encodes CASSQGYGDYEQYF.

The chain carries TRBV10-2 and TRBJ2-1; D unresolved. Per the germline V gene, CDR1 is WSHSY and CDR2 is SAAADI. The CDR3 is 15 amino acids. Trimming left V 5 bases short and J 0 bases short, with 11 bases between. In DNA form, the CDR3 reads TGCGCCAGCAGTCCCCTTCATAGCTCCTACAATGAGCAGTTCTTC. It encodes CASSPLHSSYNEQFF.

This sequence joins TRBV30 and TRBJ2-1; 8 nucleotides line up with TRBD2. From germline, CDR1 is GTSNPN and CDR2 SVGIG (reference sequence). The CDR3 covers 15 residues. Losses at the gene ends were 2 bases for V and 4 bases for J; bases not matched to a gene: 7. CDR3: CAWSPIAGPYNEQFF. The DNA for the CDR3 is TGTGCCTGGAGTCCAATAGCGGGACCATACAATGAGCAGTTCTTC.

The rearrangement uses TRBV7-9 and TRBJ2-5; 13 bases are shared with TRBD2. V shed 1 base, J shed 5 bases, and the junction held 4 bases outside the gene matches. CDR1 is SEHNR, CDR2 FQNEAQ, per germline (reference sequence). The CDR3 is 16 amino acids. The CDR3, as DNA: TGTGCCAGCAGCTTAGGGGGACTAGCGGGATTGGAGACCCAGTACTTC. Translating gives CASSLGGLAGLETQYF.

This clone has at least ten counts. The chain uses TRBV9 and TRBJ1-4, with a tentative D call TRBD1 (5 bases). V was pared by 2 bases and J by 6 bases, with 11 bases between. The CDR3 runs 14 residues. Germline CDR1 is SGDLS and CDR2 is YYNGEE. CDR3 in amino acids: CASSVGGTDEKLFF. The CDR3 nucleotides read TGTGCCAGCAGCGTGGGGGGGACGGATGAAAAACTGTTTTTT.

V and J are TRBV4-1 and TRBJ2-1; D is unclear. V lost 4 bases, J lost 6 bases, and 7 bases lay in between. CDR1 is MGHRA, CDR2 YSYEKL, per germline. The CDR3 is 12 amino acids. The CDR3 region has the DNA TGCGCCAGCAGCCTGACGGGCAATGAGCAGTTCTTC. Translation: CASSLTGNEQFF.

J is TRBJ2-1 and V is TRBV19, with D maybe TRBD2 (6 bases). V lost 10 bases to trimming and J lost 4 bases, with 17 bases between them. The CDR3 sequence is 14 residues long. Germline V gene data show CDR1 as LNHDA and CDR2 as SQIVND (reference sequence). The CDR3 DNA sequence: TGTGCCACAAGGGAGGAGAATTATTACAATGAGCAGTTCTTC. Translated, it gives CATREENYYNEQFF.

The genes are TRBV2 and TRBJ2-7, with D possibly called TRBD1 or TRBD2 (5 bases each). The CDR3 is 12 amino acids. CDR1 is SNHLY and CDR2 is FYNNEI in the germline V gene. V lost 4 bases and J lost 7, with 11 bases in between. This CDR3 reads CASSGDRREQYF. The CDR3 DNA reads TGTGCCAGCAGTGGGGACCGGCGGGAGCAGTACTTC. Combining the CDR3 with reference TRBV2 and TRBJ2-7 gives the whole variable domain EPEVTQTPSHQVTQMGQEVILRCVPISNHLYFYWYRQILGQKVEFLVSFYNNEISEKSEIFDDQFSVERPDGSNFTLKIRSTKLEDSAMYFCASSGDRREQYFGPGTRLTVT.